The 30 T cell receptor beta chains below were found in one sample sequenced in a study of immune cell composition in non-small cell lung cancer. Sequenced by immunoSEQ multiplex PCR; TCRdb stores in-frame clones only, minus some. The data hold just over 7,500 clones, with roughly 78% observed a single time. Sequencing was performed on lung tumor tissue. The receptors were gathered from a human donor with non-small cell lung cancer.

The CDR3 here is CASSSPTGAGQETQYF. For the CDR3, the DNA is TGTGCCAGCAGCTCCCCGACAGGGGCCGGACAAGAGACCCAGTACTTC. The chain uses TRBV28 and TRBJ2-5; TRBD1 matches 8 bases. From germline, CDR1 is MDHEN and CDR2 SYDVKM. Trimming at V came to 6 bases and at J to 2 bases, leaving 11 bases not matched to a gene. CDR3 length: 16 residues.

This clone was detected only a few times. The genes are TRBV5-1 and TRBJ1-2, with D uncertain. The V gene lost 0 bases and the J gene lost 1 base, with 13 bases spanning the gap. Germline assignment: CDR1 SGHRS and CDR2 YFSETQ. CDR3 length: 16 residues. The CDR3 region has the DNA TGCGCCAGCAGCTTGGAATGGAGCGGGAGTAACTATGGCTACACCTTC. It specifies CASSLEWSGSNYGYTF.

The chain joins TRBV7-2 to TRBJ1-1; D call uncertain. The CDR3 spans 14 residues. V lost 5 bases, J lost 0 bases, and 10 bases lay in between. CDR1 and CDR2 (germline): SGHTA, FQGNSA. The CDR3 bases are TGTGCCAGCAGCCCACCCAGATTGAACACTGAAGCTTTCTTT. The encoded protein is CASSPPRLNTEAFF.

The chain is built from TRBV28 and TRBJ2-7; TRBD1 aligns across 8 bases. Trimming took 8 bases from V and 2 from J; bases not matched to a gene: 2. From germline, CDR1 is MDHEN and CDR2 SYDVKM. There are 12 residues in the CDR3. The CDR3 protein is CASGTGPYEQYF. As DNA, the CDR3 is TGTGCCAGCGGGACAGGACCCTACGAGCAGTACTTC. The full variable domain, with the rest looked up from reference TRBV28 and TRBJ2-7, is DVKVTQSSRYLVKRTGEKVFLECVQDMDHENMFWYRQDPGLGLRLIYFSYDVKMKEKGDIPEGYSVSREKKERFSLILESASTNQTSMYLCASGTGPYEQYFGPGTRLTVT.

The rearrangement links TRBV5-4 to TRBJ2-7, with D perhaps matching TRBD1 (6 bases). Per germline, CDR1 SGHNT and CDR2 YYREEE (reference sequence). V was shortened by 4 bases and J by 7 bases, with 18 bases between the two germline ends. The CDR3 covers 14 residues. In DNA form, the CDR3 reads TGTGCCAGCAGCCAAGCTGGGGGCTCGTGGGAGCAGTACTTC. Translating gives CASSQAGGSWEQYF.

The CDR3 reads CSVEDQAGLGYTF. The CDR3 DNA sequence: TGCAGCGTTGAAGATCAGGCAGGGTTAGGCTACACCTTC. The V gene is TRBV29-1, the J gene TRBJ1-2; D is possibly TRBD1 (5 bases). This CDR3 comprises 13 residues. Trimming stripped 0 bases from V and 8 bases from J, with 13 bases between. Germline V gene sequence: CDR1 SQVTM, CDR2 ANQGSEA.

The chain joins TRBV10-3 to TRBJ1-4; 7 bases fit TRBD1. There are 14 residues in the CDR3. In germline, CDR1 is ENHRY, CDR2 SYGVKD. V lost 6 bases, J lost 2 bases, and 3 bases stayed unmatched. The CDR3 loop reads CAISETGTNEKLFF. DNA for the CDR3: TGTGCCATCAGCGAGACAGGGACTAATGAAAAACTGTTTTTT.

This clone has more than one count but fewer than ten. The chain joins TRBV6-4 to TRBJ1-5; D not resolved. V lost 5 bases, J lost 3 bases, and 8 bases lay in between. The CDR3 is 13 amino acids. Germline V gene sequence: CDR1 MRHNA, CDR2 SNTAGT. CDR3 in DNA: TGTGCCAGCAGTTACAGCCCCAATCAGCCCCAGCATTTT. It yields the protein CASSYSPNQPQHF.

This clone was counted a few times. CDR3 in DNA: TGTGCCAGCAGCAATTACTTGGACTCTGAAGCTTTCTTT. Translated, it gives CASSNYLDSEAFF. The genes are TRBV7-3 and TRBJ1-1; D ambiguous. V was pared by 5 bases and J by 6 bases, with 13 bases between. CDR1 and CDR2 (germline): SGHTA, FQGTGA. CDR3 length: 13 amino acids.

This clone was found once. This chain joins TRBV6-5 and TRBJ1-2, with D perhaps matching TRBD1 (6 bases). CDR1 and CDR2 (germline): MNHEY, SVGAGI. The CDR3 covers 15 residues. Trimming shortened V by 5 bases and J by 4 bases, and 17 bases separated the two germline ends. The CDR3 sequence: CASSAPSTGIYGYTF. DNA for the CDR3: TGTGCCAGCAGTGCCCCTTCGACAGGTATCTATGGCTACACCTTC.

This clone was seen more than once but under ten times. This chain links TRBV19 with TRBJ1-2; D is ambiguous. The ends were cut back, 3 bases at V and 11 bases at J, with 19 bases in the middle. The V gene's germline CDR1 is LNHDA and CDR2 SQIVND (reference sequence). The CDR3 extends over 14 amino acids. Here the CDR3 reads CASSIGSGEVGYTF. The CDR3 DNA reads TGTGCCAGTAGTATTGGGTCCGGGGAGGTTGGATACACCTTC.

The sample holds one count of this clone. This sequence joins TRBV7-2 and TRBJ2-5, with TRBD2 matching 11 bases. The CDR3 extends over 15 amino acids. Germline CDR1 is SGHTA and CDR2 is FQGNSA. After removal of 6 bases from V and 6 bases from J, the junction contained 9 bases not matched to a gene. CDR3 in amino acids: CASSQPSGGSQTQYF. The CDR3 DNA is TGTGCCAGCAGTCAGCCTAGCGGGGGGTCCCAGACCCAGTACTTC. The full variable domain, in which reference TRBV7-2 and TRBJ2-5 provide the parts outside the CDR3, is GAGVSQSPSNKVTEKGKDVELRCDPISGHTALYWYRQSLGQGLEFLIYFQGNSAPDKSGLPSDRFSAERTGGSVSTLTIQRTQQEDSAVYLCASSQPSGGSQTQYFGPGTRLLVL.

The V gene is TRBV5-1, the J gene TRBJ2-2, with a tentative D call TRBD2 (6 bases). The CDR3 loop spans 15 amino acids. V was trimmed by 0 bases and J by 7 bases, leaving 13 bases between them. CDR1 and CDR2 from the germline V gene are SGHRS and YFSETQ. CDR3 nucleotide sequence: TGCGCCAGCAGCTTGGGAGAAGGGGAGGTCGGGGAGCTGTTTTTT. Translating it yields CASSLGEGEVGELFF.

This clone was detected only a few times. The genes are TRBV27 and TRBJ1-2, with 7 bases lining up with TRBD1. Germline V gene lookup returns CDR1 MNHEY and CDR2 SMNVEV (reference sequence). CDR3 length equals 14 residues. The V gene end was trimmed by 3 bases and the J gene end by 4 bases; junction bases not matched to a gene: 5. CDR3 nucleotides: TGTGCCAGCAGTTTCGGGGCAGGGGGCTATGGCTACACCTTC. It encodes CASSFGAGGYGYTF.

V and J are TRBV6-4 and TRBJ2-5; TRBD2 agrees at 7 bases. V trimming: 9 bases; J trimming: 2 bases; junction bases outside the gene matches: 0. CDR3 size: 11 residues. Germline lookup yields CDR1 MRHNA and CDR2 SNTAGT. CDR3 nucleotides: TGTGCCAGGGGGGGGCAAGAGACCCAGTACTTC. Protein: CARGGQETQYF.

The rearrangement joins TRBV4-2 to TRBJ1-5; 7 nucleotides match TRBD1. Germline trimming cut 1 base from V and 2 bases from J; bases unmatched to any gene: 8. CDR1 and CDR2 from the germline V gene are LGHNA and YNFKEQ. The CDR3 runs 17 residues. The CDR3 sequence: CASSQVPSTGGNQPQHF. Here the CDR3 DNA reads TGTGCCAGCAGCCAAGTGCCGTCCACAGGGGGCAATCAGCCCCAGCATTTT.

V is TRBV4-3 and J is TRBJ2-2, with 10 bases that match TRBD2. The J segment lost 4 bases and the V segment lost 1 base, leaving 6 bases of the junction unmatched. Germline-derived CDR1 and CDR2 are LGHNA and YSLEER. The CDR3 totals 17 residues. CDR3: CASSQARLAGITGELFF. DNA for the CDR3: TGCGCCAGCAGCCAAGCTCGACTAGCGGGCATCACCGGGGAGCTGTTTTTT.

Concerning this clone itself: The germline gene is not matched at one end of the junction; a read error may be the cause. V and J are TRBV7-7 and TRBJ2-5; D is unclear. The germline CDR1 and CDR2 sequences are SSHAT and FNYEAQ (reference sequence). CDR3 length equals 13 residues. CDR3 in amino acids: CASSLQTAETQYF. CDR3 DNA: TGTGCTAGCAGCTTACAAACAGCCGAGACCCAGTACTTC. The whole variable domain, remainder taken from reference TRBV7-7 and TRBJ2-5, is GAGVSQSPRYKVTKRGQDVTLRCDPISSHATLYWYQQALGQGPEFLTYFNYEAQPDKSGLPSDRFSAERPEGSISTLTIQRTEQRDSAMYRCASSLQTAETQYFGPGTRLLVL.

This chain connects TRBV7-2 to TRBJ2-7, with unresolved D. Trimming removed 2 bases from V and 4 bases from J, with 21 bases in between. Germline V gene lookup returns CDR1 SGHTA and CDR2 FQGNSA. The length of the CDR3 is 17 residues. This CDR3 is CASSLLEASESAYEQYF. DNA of the CDR3: TGTGCCAGCAGCTTATTAGAGGCGTCCGAGTCCGCTTACGAGCAGTACTTC.

The rearrangement links TRBV7-8 to TRBJ1-1, with D perhaps TRBD1 (5 bases). Looked up from germline, CDR1 is SGHVS and CDR2 is FQNEAQ. The CDR3 totals 14 residues. The V end was cut by 6 bases, the J end by 0 bases, with 11 bases between. The CDR3 loop is CASSMQGMNTEAFF. The CDR3 nucleotides are TGTGCCAGCAGTATGCAGGGCATGAACACTGAAGCTTTCTTT.

This chain links TRBV11-2 with TRBJ1-2; D unclear. The CDR3 has 14 amino acids. Looked up from germline, CDR1 is SGHAT and CDR2 is FQNNGV. V dropped 5 bases and J dropped 8 bases, with 18 bases sitting between them. This CDR3 reads CASSQAQAAQGYTF. Here the CDR3 DNA reads TGTGCCAGCAGCCAAGCCCAAGCGGCGCAGGGCTACACCTTC.

V and J are TRBV6-5 and TRBJ1-2; D not certain. The CDR3 extends over 14 amino acids. The germline V gene encodes CDR1 MNHEY and CDR2 SVGAGI. V shed 5 bases and J shed 8 bases, with 18 bases lying between them. The CDR3 loop reads CASSPRRARAGYTF. Here the CDR3 DNA reads TGTGCCAGCAGTCCCAGAAGGGCCCGGGCCGGCTACACCTTC.

The rearrangement joins TRBV5-4 to TRBJ1-6, with D hard to call. Germline loops: CDR1 SGHNT, CDR2 YYREEE (reference sequence). This CDR3 has 14 residues. Trimming left V 0 bases short and J 9 bases short, with 10 bases between. This chain's CDR3 is CASSLELGSSPLHF. CDR3 DNA sequence: TGTGCCAGCAGCTTGGAGTTGGGTAGTTCACCCCTCCACTTT.

The V call is TRBV2, the J call TRBJ2-5; D remains ambiguous. Trimming cost V 1 base and J 5 bases, with 8 bases left between them. The CDR3 loop spans 13 amino acids. Per germline, CDR1 SNHLY and CDR2 FYNNEI. CDR3 region: CASSEGGRETQYF. CDR3 DNA sequence: TGTGCCAGCAGTGAAGGCGGACGGGAGACCCAGTACTTC.

This chain links TRBV6-1 with TRBJ1-3; a weak D match, TRBD1 (5 bases). Trimming cost V 8 bases and J 6 bases, with 17 bases left between them. The germline V gene has CDR1 MNHNS and CDR2 SASEGT. This CDR3 is 14 amino acids long. The CDR3 reads CASARQGRLNTIYF. The DNA for the CDR3 is TGTGCCAGCGCCCGGCAGGGCCGTCTAAACACCATATATTTT.

The chain recombines TRBV7-2 with TRBJ2-3, with 8 nucleotides matching TRBD2. This CDR3 has 15 amino acids. With V trimmed by 1 base and J by 5 bases, 5 bases remained unmatched. The germline V gene has CDR1 SGHTA and CDR2 FQGNSA. CDR3 bases: TGTGCCAGCAGCTTAGTCCGGGGGGGGATAGATACGCAGTATTTT. Protein product: CASSLVRGGIDTQYF.

The V and J genes are TRBV11-3 and TRBJ2-7, with 7 bases matching TRBD1. CDR3 length equals 15 residues. Germline CDR1 is SGHNT and CDR2 is YENEEA. The trim removed 1 base at V and 0 bases at J, leaving 3 bases unmatched. CDR3 residues: CASSLVTGSSYEQYF. The CDR3 nucleotides read TGTGCCAGCAGCTTAGTGACAGGGAGCTCCTACGAGCAGTACTTC. Combining the CDR3 with reference TRBV11-3 and TRBJ2-7 gives the whole variable domain EAGVVQSPRYKIIEKKQPVAFWCNPISGHNTLYWYLQNLGQGPELLIRYENEEAVDDSQLPKDRFSAERLKGVDSTLKIQPAELGDSAVYLCASSLVTGSSYEQYFGPGTRLTVT.

About this clone itself: A read error may account for a junction end that differs from germline. The chain combines TRBV5-5 with TRBJ1-4; 7 nucleotides line up with TRBD1. The CDR3 is made up of 15 amino acids. Looked up from germline, CDR1 is SGHKS and CDR2 is YYEKEE (reference sequence). The CDR3 DNA reads TGCGCCAGCAGCCGCCTCACAGGGGACGCTGAAAAACTGTTTTTT. The encoded protein is CASSRLTGDAEKLFF. Using reference TRBV5-5 and TRBJ1-4 for the parts outside the CDR3, the full variable domain is DAGVTQSPTHLIKTRGQQVTLRCSPISGHKSVSWYQQVLGQGPQFIFQYYEKEERGRGNFPDRFSARQFPNYSSELNVNALLLGDSALYLCASSRLTGDAEKLFFGSGTQLSVL.

The CDR3 is CASSDPGSRETQYF. The CDR3 DNA reads as TGTGCCAGCAGTGATCCCGGGTCGAGGGAGACCCAGTACTTC. This rearrangement joins TRBV25-1 to TRBJ2-5; D is unresolved. V lost 3 bases and J lost 5, with 13 bases in between. The CDR3 consists of 14 residues. Germline CDR1 and CDR2: MGHDK and SYGVNS.

The table lists this clone with a few counts. This rearrangement joins TRBV27 to TRBJ1-5, with D maybe TRBD1 (5 bases). The CDR3 has 13 amino acids. CDR1 is MNHEY, CDR2 SMNVEV, per germline (reference sequence). Trimming left V 7 bases short and J 9 bases short, with 16 bases between. DNA of the CDR3: TGTGCCAGCACCCTTATTCCCGGGGGGCCCCAGCATTTT. This codes for CASTLIPGGPQHF.